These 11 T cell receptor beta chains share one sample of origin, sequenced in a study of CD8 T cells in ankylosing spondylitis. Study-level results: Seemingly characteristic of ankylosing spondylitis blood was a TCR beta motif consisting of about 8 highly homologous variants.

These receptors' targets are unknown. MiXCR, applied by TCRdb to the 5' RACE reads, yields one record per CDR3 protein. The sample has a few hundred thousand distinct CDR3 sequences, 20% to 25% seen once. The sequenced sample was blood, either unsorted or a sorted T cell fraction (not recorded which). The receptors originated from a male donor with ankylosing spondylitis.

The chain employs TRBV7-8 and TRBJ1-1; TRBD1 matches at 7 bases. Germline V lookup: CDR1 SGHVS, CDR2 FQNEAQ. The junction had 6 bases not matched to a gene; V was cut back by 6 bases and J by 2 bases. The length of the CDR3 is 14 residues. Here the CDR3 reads CASRATGSNTEAFF. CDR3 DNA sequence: TGTGCCAGCAGGGCGACAGGGTCAAACACTGAAGCTTTCTTT.

CDR3 in amino acids: CASSQQKSSYNEQFF. CDR3 nucleotide sequence: TGCGCCAGCAGCCAACAAAAATCCTCCTACAATGAGCAGTTCTTC. V gene TRBV4-3 combines with J gene TRBJ2-1, with D unresolved. CDR3 length: 15 amino acids. Germline V gives CDR1 LGHNA, CDR2 YSLEER. Trimming took off 2 bases at V and 0 bases at J, with 8 bases between the two ends.

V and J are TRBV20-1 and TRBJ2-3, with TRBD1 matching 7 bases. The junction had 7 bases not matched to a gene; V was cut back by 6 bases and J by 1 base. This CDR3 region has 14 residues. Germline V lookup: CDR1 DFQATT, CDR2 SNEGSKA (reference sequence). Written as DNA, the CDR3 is TGCAGTGCCCAACGACAGGGACGCACAGATACGCAGTATTTT. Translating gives CSAQRQGRTDTQYF.

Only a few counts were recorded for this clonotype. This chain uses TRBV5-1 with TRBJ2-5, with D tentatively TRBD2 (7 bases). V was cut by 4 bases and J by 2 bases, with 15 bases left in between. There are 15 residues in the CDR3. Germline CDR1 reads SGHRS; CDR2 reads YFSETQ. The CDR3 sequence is CASSGRGDTQETQYF. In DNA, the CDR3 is TGCGCCAGCAGCGGACGGGGGGACACACAAGAGACCCAGTACTTC.

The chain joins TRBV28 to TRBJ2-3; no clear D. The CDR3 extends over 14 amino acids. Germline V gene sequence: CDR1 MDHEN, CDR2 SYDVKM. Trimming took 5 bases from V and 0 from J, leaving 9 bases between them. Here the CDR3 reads CASSDPVSTDTQYF. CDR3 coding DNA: TGTGCCAGCAGTGATCCGGTGAGCACAGATACGCAGTATTTT.

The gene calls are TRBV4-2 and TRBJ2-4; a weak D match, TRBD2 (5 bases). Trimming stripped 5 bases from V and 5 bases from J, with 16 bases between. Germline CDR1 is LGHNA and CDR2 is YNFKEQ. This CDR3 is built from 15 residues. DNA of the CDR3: TGTGCCAGCAGCACCACTAGGATTGGCGAAAACATTCAGTACTTC. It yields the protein CASSTTRIGENIQYF.

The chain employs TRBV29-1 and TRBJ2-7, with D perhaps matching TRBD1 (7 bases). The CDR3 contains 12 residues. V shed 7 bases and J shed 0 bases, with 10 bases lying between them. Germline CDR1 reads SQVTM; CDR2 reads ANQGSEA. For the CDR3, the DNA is TGCAGCGGGCGGGACAGCTCCTACGAGCAGTACTTC. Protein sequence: CSGRDSSYEQYF.

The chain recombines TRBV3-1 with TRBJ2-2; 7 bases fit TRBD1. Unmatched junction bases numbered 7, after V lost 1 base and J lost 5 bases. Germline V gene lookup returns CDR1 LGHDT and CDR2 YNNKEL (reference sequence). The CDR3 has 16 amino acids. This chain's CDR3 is CASSQGDRAYTGELFF. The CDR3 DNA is TGTGCCAGCAGCCAAGGAGACAGGGCCTATACCGGGGAGCTGTTTTTT. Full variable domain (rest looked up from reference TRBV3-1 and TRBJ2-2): DTAVSQTPKYLVTQMGNDKSIKCEQNLGHDTMYWYKQDSKKFLKIMFSYNNKELIINETVPNRFSPKSPDKAHLNLHINSLELGDSAVYFCASSQGDRAYTGELFFGEGSRLTVL.

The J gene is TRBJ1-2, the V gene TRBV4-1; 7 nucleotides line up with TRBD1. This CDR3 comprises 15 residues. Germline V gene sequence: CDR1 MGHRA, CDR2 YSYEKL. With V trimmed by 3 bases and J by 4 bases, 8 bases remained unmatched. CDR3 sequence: CASSQGQPAVYGYTF. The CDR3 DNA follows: TGCGCCAGCAGCCAGGGACAGCCTGCCGTCTATGGCTACACCTTC.

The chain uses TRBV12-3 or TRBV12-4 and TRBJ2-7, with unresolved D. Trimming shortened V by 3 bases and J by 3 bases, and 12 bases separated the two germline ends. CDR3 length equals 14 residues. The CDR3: CASSFRAGGYEQYF. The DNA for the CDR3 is TGTGCCAGCAGTTTCCGGGCCGGCGGCTACGAGCAGTACTTC.

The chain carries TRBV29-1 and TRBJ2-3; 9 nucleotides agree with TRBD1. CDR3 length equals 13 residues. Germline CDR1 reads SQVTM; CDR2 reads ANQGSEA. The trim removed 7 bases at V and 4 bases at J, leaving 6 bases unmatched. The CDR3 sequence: CSAGQGNADTQYF. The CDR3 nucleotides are TGCAGCGCAGGACAGGGGAATGCAGATACGCAGTATTTT.